Following are 3 T cell receptor beta chains from one sample sequenced in a study of shared clonotypes between healthy human individuals. This table comes from immunoSEQ multiplex PCR, and its TCRdb copy is limited to in-frame clones, with some not included. The profile shows some 1,100,000 clones, around 82% of them singletons. The sample comprised memory CD4+ T cells from PBMCs. The subset: CD45RA-negative fraction. These receptors originate from a man between 18 and 35 years old in good health. Some clones in this sample may be carry-over from other donors' samples.

The V and J genes are TRBV9 and TRBJ2-1; TRBD2 is a possible D gene (5 bases). The CDR3 sequence is 15 residues long. V gave up 5 bases and J gave up 2 bases, with 14 bases separating them. Germline V CDR1 and CDR2: SGDLS, YYNGEE. The CDR3 loop is CASSESPGTYNEQFF. The CDR3 DNA reads TGTGCCAGCAGTGAATCACCGGGAACCTACAATGAGCAGTTCTTC.

This clone was seen once. This chain joins TRBV7-2 and TRBJ1-5; D gene uncertain. Germline-derived CDR1 and CDR2 are SGHTA and FQGNSA. There are 14 residues in the CDR3. Trimming removed 4 bases from V and 0 bases from J, with 7 bases in between. CDR3 bases: TGTGCCAGCAGCTCCAGTCATAGCAATCAGCCCCAGCATTTT. It codes for CASSSSHSNQPQHF. Drawing the rest from reference TRBV7-2 and TRBJ1-5, the complete variable domain is GAGVSQSPSNKVTEKGKDVELRCDPISGHTALYWYRQSLGQGLEFLIYFQGNSAPDKSGLPSDRFSAERTGGSVSTLTIQRTQQEDSAVYLCASSSSHSNQPQHFGDGTRLSIL.

This rearrangement joins TRBV6-5 to TRBJ2-1; possible D gene TRBD1, 5 bases. Germline V CDR1 and CDR2: MNHEY, SVGAGI. The CDR3 spans 14 residues. With 0 bases removed from V and 9 bases from J, the gap between germline ends came to 12 bases. The CDR3 is CASSYSIRAVEQFF. CDR3 sequence (DNA): TGTGCCAGCAGTTACTCGATCAGGGCCGTTGAGCAGTTCTTC.